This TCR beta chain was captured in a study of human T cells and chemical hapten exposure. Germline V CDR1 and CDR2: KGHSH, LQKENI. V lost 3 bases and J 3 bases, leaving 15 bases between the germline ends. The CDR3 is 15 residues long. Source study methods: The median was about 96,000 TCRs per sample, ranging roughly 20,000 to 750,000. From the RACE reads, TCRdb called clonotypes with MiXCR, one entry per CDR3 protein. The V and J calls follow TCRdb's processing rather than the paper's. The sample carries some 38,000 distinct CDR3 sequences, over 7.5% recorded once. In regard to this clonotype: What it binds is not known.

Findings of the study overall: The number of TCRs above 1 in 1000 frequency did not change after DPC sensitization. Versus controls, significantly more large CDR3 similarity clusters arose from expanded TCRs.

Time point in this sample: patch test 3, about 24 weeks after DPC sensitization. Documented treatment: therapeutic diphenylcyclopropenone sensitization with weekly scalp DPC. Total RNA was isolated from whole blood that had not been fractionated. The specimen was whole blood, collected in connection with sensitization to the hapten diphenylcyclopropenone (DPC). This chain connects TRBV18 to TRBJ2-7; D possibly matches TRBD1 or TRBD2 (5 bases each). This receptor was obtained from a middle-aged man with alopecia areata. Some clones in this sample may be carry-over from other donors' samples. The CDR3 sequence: CASSPDRDLYYEQYF. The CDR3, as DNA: TGTGCCAGCTCACCCGACCGGGACCTCTACTACGAGCAGTACTTC.